Sequencing of this T cell receptor (beta chain) was carried out in a study of STAT5B mutations in CD4+ large granular lymphocyte leukemia. Per the original data handling: A clonotype over 5% of the repertoire counted as a possible leukemic clone, around 61 overall. The table came from immunoSEQ multiplex PCR; TCRdb's copy has only in-frame clones and leaves some out. V and J calls and clone size are copied from that table; D and trimming were computed from the DNA. The table shows about 4,100 clones, with roughly four fifths occurring only once. As to this clone: Its target is unknown.

Patients had CD4+ T-LGLL, from Padova, Helsinki and Shinshu. V dropped 4 bases and J dropped 4 bases, with 8 bases sitting between them. This CDR3 has 11 amino acids. Germline CDR1 and CDR2: DFQATT and SNEGSKA (reference sequence). The study, taken as a whole, reports: Without putative leukemic clones, patient CD4-sorted repertoires remained more clonal than healthy CD4+ repertoires.

The receptor's source is a man between 70 and 80 years old with CD4+ T-cell large granular lymphocyte leukemia. The sequenced material came from PBMCs. This rearrangement joins TRBV20-1 to TRBJ2-7; D unresolved. The chain's CDR3 is CSATPAYEQYF. For the CDR3, the DNA is TGCAGTGCTACCCCCGCATACGAGCAGTACTTC.